The 29 T cell receptor beta chains reported below all come from one sample, sequenced in a study of shared clonotypes between healthy human individuals. Clones were sequenced by immunoSEQ multiplex PCR, and TCRdb holds only the in-frame ones, with some missing. The sample gives 2 million to 3 million clones, 90% to 95% of which show up once; 0.36% is in the top ten. Sample: naive CD4+ T cells from PBMCs. Subset of the sample: CD45RA+ positively selected. The receptors originated from a young man in good health. Some clones in this sample may be carry-over from other donors' samples.

As to this clone: This same CDR3 is encoded by further DNA sequences in the sample. The chain joins TRBV28 to TRBJ1-2; no clear D. The V end lost 5 bases, the J end lost 2 bases, and 9 bases lay between the germline ends. The CDR3 runs to 13 residues. Germline assignment: CDR1 MDHEN and CDR2 SYDVKM. The CDR3 protein is CASSLGTNYGYTF. DNA for the CDR3: TGTGCCAGCAGTCTAGGCACAAACTATGGCTACACCTTC.

Only one count was recorded for this clone. This chain links TRBV7-9 with TRBJ2-7; 7 bases are shared with TRBD2. With 4 bases clipped from V and 2 bases from J, the junction kept 17 bases outside the gene matches. The CDR3 runs 18 residues. In germline, CDR1 is SEHNR, CDR2 FQNEAQ (reference sequence). CDR3 loop: CASSSPVRVGTNAYEQYF. The DNA for the CDR3 is TGTGCCAGCAGCTCCCCGGTTAGGGTCGGGACTAACGCCTACGAGCAGTACTTC.

The chain employs TRBV18 and TRBJ2-3; 7 nucleotides align to TRBD2. V lost 0 bases, J lost 2 bases, and 8 bases stayed unmatched. The germline V gene has CDR1 KGHSH and CDR2 LQKENI. This CDR3 contains 17 residues. The CDR3 nucleotides read TGTGCCAGCTCACCACCGGGGAGGGCCCGCTACACAGATACGCAGTATTTT. This codes for CASSPPGRARYTDTQYF.

The chain uses TRBV6-5 and TRBJ1-2, with 7 positions matching TRBD1. CDR1 is MNHEY and CDR2 is SVGAGI in the germline V gene. The CDR3 totals 16 residues. V dropped 2 bases and J dropped 1; count of bases not matched to a gene: 7. The CDR3: CASSYTSGGINYGYTF. In DNA form, the CDR3 reads TGTGCCAGCAGTTACACATCAGGGGGAATTAACTATGGCTACACCTTC.

The rearrangement links TRBV9 to TRBJ2-1, with 10 nucleotides matching TRBD2. With 3 bases clipped from V and 0 bases from J, the junction kept 3 bases outside the gene matches. Germline V gene sequence: CDR1 SGDLS, CDR2 YYNGEE. The CDR3 runs 16 residues. The CDR3 sequence is CASSAGTSVSYNEQFF. For the CDR3, the DNA is TGTGCCAGCAGCGCCGGGACTAGCGTCTCCTACAATGAGCAGTTCTTC.

The chain recombines TRBV7-3 with TRBJ1-1; the D is unclear. This CDR3 comprises 13 residues. The germline V gene encodes CDR1 SGHTA and CDR2 FQGTGA. Trimming pared 11 bases from V and 3 bases from J, leaving 16 bases between. Written as DNA, the CDR3 is TGTGCCTCACGGGAGTTTCGACACACTGAAGCTTTCTTT. Protein product: CASREFRHTEAFF.

This chain joins TRBV19 and TRBJ2-7; 7 bases match TRBD2. The CDR3 is 14 amino acids. Looked up from germline, CDR1 is LNHDA and CDR2 is SQIVND (reference sequence). The J segment lost 5 bases and the V segment lost 6 bases, leaving 10 bases of the junction unmatched. For the CDR3, the DNA is TGTGCCAGTAGCCCGACGGGAGGAGGAAACGAGCAGTACTTC. Translation gives CASSPTGGGNEQYF.

The gene calls are TRBV28 and TRBJ2-3; 8 bases are a match to TRBD1. Germline CDR1 reads MDHEN; CDR2 reads SYDVKM. The CDR3 extends over 14 amino acids. V lost 6 bases to trimming and J lost 1 base; unmatched junction nucleotides: 3. The CDR3 region is CASSLTGGTDTQYF. The CDR3 bases are TGTGCCAGCAGCCTGACAGGGGGCACAGATACGCAGTATTTT.

This chain uses TRBV6-6 with TRBJ1-6; possible D gene TRBD1, 5 bases. The CDR3 consists of 16 residues. Germline-derived CDR1 and CDR2 are MNHNY and SVGAGI (reference sequence). V was trimmed by 6 bases and J by 6 bases, leaving 18 bases between them. The CDR3 DNA reads TGTGCCAGCAGGATCTCGGGGGGGGATGTTAATTCACCCCTCCACTTT. Its translation is CASRISGGDVNSPLHF.

CDR3 region: CATSRDVADGYTF. Written as DNA, the CDR3 is TGTGCCACCAGCAGAGATGTAGCCGACGGCTACACCTTC. This chain uses TRBV15 with TRBJ1-2; D not certain. The V end lost 0 bases, the J end lost 8 bases, and 10 bases lay between the germline ends. There are 13 residues in the CDR3. Germline V lookup: CDR1 LNHNV, CDR2 YYDKDF (reference sequence).

The rearrangement joins TRBV23-1 to TRBJ1-5; the match to TRBD1 covers 8 bases. TRBV23-1 is marked as an open reading frame, function uncertain. V lost 11 bases to trimming and J lost 5 bases; unmatched junction nucleotides: 20. CDR3 size: 17 residues. The CDR3: CAAKGQVRAAGDQPQHF. In nucleotides, the CDR3 is TGCGCCGCCAAGGGACAGGTCAGGGCCGCGGGGGATCAGCCCCAGCATTTT.

Comment on this clone: The same CDR3 also results from other DNA sequences found in this sample. V gene TRBV7-3 combines with J gene TRBJ2-7; D is possibly TRBD1 (5 bases). The germline gives CDR1 SGHTA, CDR2 FQGTGA. V was cut by 2 bases and J by 4 bases, with 15 bases left in between. This CDR3 is built from 15 residues. CDR3 nucleotide sequence: TGTGCCAGCAGCTTAGTAGGGGTAGGAGAGTACGAGCAGTACTTC. It specifies CASSLVGVGEYEQYF.

The CDR3 nucleotides are TGTGCCAGCAGCGCCCAGGGTGTAGCCGGGGCCAACGTCCTGACTTTC. This gives the protein CASSAQGVAGANVLTF. This chain links TRBV9 with TRBJ2-6; tentative D call: TRBD1 (5 bases). The CDR3 runs 16 residues. V lost 3 bases, J lost 4 bases, and 14 bases lay in between. Germline CDR1 reads SGDLS; CDR2 reads YYNGEE.

This chain links TRBV4-1 with TRBJ2-5; D unclear. Germline V gene data show CDR1 as MGHRA and CDR2 as YSYEKL. The CDR3 is made up of 13 amino acids. V was pared by 3 bases and J by 1 base, with 6 bases between. As DNA, the CDR3 is TGCGCCAGCAGCCATTGGGCCCAAGAGACCCAGTACTTC. It encodes CASSHWAQETQYF.

This clone was seen once. This sequence joins TRBV28 and TRBJ2-7; D remains unclear. Trimming took off 5 bases at V and 2 bases at J, with 10 bases between the two ends. Germline V gene lookup returns CDR1 MDHEN and CDR2 SYDVKM. The CDR3 runs to 13 residues. This CDR3 is CASSPHSPYEQYF. CDR3 in DNA: TGTGCCAGCAGTCCCCACTCCCCCTACGAGCAGTACTTC.

V is TRBV7-2 and J is TRBJ2-4, with TRBD2 identical over 7 bases. Germline lookup yields CDR1 SGHTA and CDR2 FQGNSA. V gave up 3 bases and J gave up 3 bases; unmatched junction bases: 8. The CDR3 runs to 16 residues. The CDR3 nucleotides are TGTGCCAGCAGCTTTGCCCCTCGGGGGGTCAAAAACATTCAGTACTTC. This sequence encodes CASSFAPRGVKNIQYF.

V and J are TRBV7-9 and TRBJ2-5; D is uncertain. Germline V gene sequence: CDR1 SEHNR, CDR2 FQNEAQ (reference sequence). V was clipped by 1 base and J by 1 base, with 10 bases between them. This CDR3 is built from 15 residues. CDR3 coding DNA: TGTGCCAGCAGCTTAGTTGGGGATATCCAAGAGACCCAGTACTTC. Amino acid sequence: CASSLVGDIQETQYF. The entire variable domain, with the rest obtained from reference TRBV7-9 and TRBJ2-5, is as follows: DTGVSQNPRHKITKRGQNVTFRCDPISEHNRLYWYRQTLGQGPEFLTYFQNEAQLEKSRLLSDRFSAERPKGSFSTLEIQRTEQGDSAMYLCASSLVGDIQETQYFGPGTRLLVL.

This clone was observed a single time. The chain links TRBV30 to TRBJ2-2; TRBD2 aligns across 8 bases. The CDR3 consists of 14 residues. Germline V gene lookup returns CDR1 GTSNPN and CDR2 SVGIG (reference sequence). The J segment lost 4 bases and the V segment lost 5 bases, leaving 6 bases of the junction unmatched. DNA for the CDR3: TGTGCCTGGCCCGGGAGGGCCATCACCGGGGAGCTGTTTTTT. It specifies CAWPGRAITGELFF.

The chain is built from TRBV7-9 and TRBJ2-1; no firm D call. The V and J ends lost 1 base and 5 bases respectively, with 9 bases between them. Germline CDR1 and CDR2: SEHNR and FQNEAQ (reference sequence). This CDR3 has 14 residues. CDR3 DNA sequence: TGTGCCAGCAGCTTAGTTATCCACGACAATGAGCAGTTCTTC. Amino acids: CASSLVIHDNEQFF. Complete variable domain (other parts from reference TRBV7-9 and TRBJ2-1): DTGVSQNPRHKITKRGQNVTFRCDPISEHNRLYWYRQTLGQGPEFLTYFQNEAQLEKSRLLSDRFSAERPKGSFSTLEIQRTEQGDSAMYLCASSLVIHDNEQFFGPGTRLTVL.

The rearrangement uses TRBV7-7 and TRBJ1-2; 8 nucleotides align to TRBD1. This CDR3 comprises 17 residues. CDR1 is SSHAT and CDR2 is FNYEAQ in the germline V gene (reference sequence). Unmatched junction bases numbered 10, after V lost 0 bases and J lost 4 bases. The CDR3 DNA reads as TGTGCCAGCAGCTTAGCGCTGAGGGCAGGGGGCGCCTATGGCTACACCTTC. Amino acid sequence: CASSLALRAGGAYGYTF.

Points on this clone: Other nucleotide sequences from this sample produce the same CDR3. The chain carries TRBV29-1 and TRBJ1-1; D is uncertain. Deletions cut 4 bases from V and 0 bases from J, with 9 bases between. Per germline, CDR1 SQVTM and CDR2 ANQGSEA. CDR3 length equals 13 residues. CDR3 sequence: CSVVRVLNTEAFF. The CDR3 DNA sequence: TGCAGCGTTGTAAGGGTCCTGAACACTGAAGCTTTCTTT.

The J gene is TRBJ2-5, the V gene TRBV4-1, with D possibly being TRBD1 (5 bases). V gave up 1 base and J gave up 4 bases, with 16 bases separating them. In germline, CDR1 is MGHRA, CDR2 YSYEKL. This CDR3 region has 16 residues. In DNA, the CDR3 is TGCGCCAGCAGCCAAGGGGGCCTCGGGTCATTAGAGACCCAGTACTTC. Translation gives CASSQGGLGSLETQYF.

The V call is TRBV5-1, the J call TRBJ1-3; tentatively, D is TRBD1 (5 bases). Germline lookup yields CDR1 SGHRS and CDR2 YFSETQ. The CDR3 loop spans 15 amino acids. Between the trimmed V and J ends, which lost 1 base and 4 bases, there was a span of 12 bases. The CDR3 DNA reads TGCGCCAGCAGCTTGCCTGGGGGTCAGGGAAACACCATATATTTT. Its protein product is CASSLPGGQGNTIYF.

The chain combines TRBV28 with TRBJ1-4; D not certain. V was trimmed by 7 bases and J by 4 bases, leaving 13 bases between them. The germline V gene has CDR1 MDHEN and CDR2 SYDVKM. The CDR3 sequence is 14 residues long. DNA of the CDR3: TGTGCCAGCACCCAGTCGGGCCTTAATGAAAAACTGTTTTTT. It translates to CASTQSGLNEKLFF.

The gene calls are TRBV12-5 and TRBJ2-1, with 12 bases identical to TRBD2. Germline CDR1 is LGHNT and CDR2 is FRNRAP. This CDR3 spans 17 amino acids. Losses at the gene ends were 1 base for V and 0 bases for J; bases not matched to a gene: 1. CDR3 region: CASGLGTSGISYNEQFF. The CDR3 bases are TGTGCTAGTGGTTTGGGGACTAGCGGGATCTCCTACAATGAGCAGTTCTTC.

The V and J genes are TRBV27 and TRBJ2-5, with 7 bases identical to TRBD1. Losses at the gene ends were 5 bases for V and 5 bases for J; bases not matched to a gene: 17. The V gene's germline CDR1 is MNHEY and CDR2 SMNVEV (reference sequence). The CDR3 has 17 amino acids. The CDR3 spells CASSKGRQGRGVETQYF. CDR3 nucleotides: TGTGCCAGCAGTAAGGGGAGACAGGGCCGCGGAGTCGAGACCCAGTACTTC.

V usage is TRBV28 and J usage is TRBJ1-3, with a weak D call TRBD1 (5 bases). Trimming took off 2 bases at V and 2 bases at J, with 13 bases between the two ends. Germline CDR1 MDHEN, CDR2 SYDVKM. The CDR3 consists of 16 residues. The CDR3: CASSLPGVGAGNTIYF. CDR3 DNA sequence: TGTGCCAGCAGTTTACCGGGGGTGGGGGCTGGAAACACCATATATTTT.

In the case of this clone: Other nucleotide sequences in the sample specify the same CDR3. The V and J genes are TRBV2 and TRBJ1-1; unclear D gene. The CDR3 is 11 residues long. The germline V gene encodes CDR1 SNHLY and CDR2 FYNNEI. V was clipped by 6 bases and J by 1 base, with 3 bases between them. The chain's CDR3 is CASRQNTEAFF. The CDR3, as DNA: TGTGCCAGCAGGCAGAACACTGAAGCTTTCTTT. The whole variable domain, filled in from reference TRBV2 and TRBJ1-1, reads EPEVTQTPSHQVTQMGQEVILRCVPISNHLYFYWYRQILGQKVEFLVSFYNNEISEKSEIFDDQFSVERPDGSNFTLKIRSTKLEDSAMYFCASRQNTEAFFGQGTRLTVV.

The V gene is TRBV28, the J gene TRBJ1-2, with D possibly matching TRBD1 (6 bases). V lost 1 base, J lost 4 bases, and 13 bases lay in between. CDR1 and CDR2 from the germline V gene are MDHEN and SYDVKM. The CDR3 is made up of 15 amino acids. The CDR3, as DNA: TGTGCCAGCAGTTTATACCGCAGGGGCCCCTATGGCTACACCTTC. This sequence encodes CASSLYRRGPYGYTF.